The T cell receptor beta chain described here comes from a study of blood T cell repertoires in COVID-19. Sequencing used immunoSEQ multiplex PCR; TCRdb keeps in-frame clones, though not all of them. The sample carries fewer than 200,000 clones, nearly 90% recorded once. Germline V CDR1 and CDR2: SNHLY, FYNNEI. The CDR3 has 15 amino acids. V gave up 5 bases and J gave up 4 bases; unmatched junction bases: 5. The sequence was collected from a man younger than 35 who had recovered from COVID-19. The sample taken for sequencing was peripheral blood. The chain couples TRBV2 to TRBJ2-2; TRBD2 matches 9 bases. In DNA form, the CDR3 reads TGTGCCAGCAGTCGTGCGGGGGGGAGCACCGGGGAGCTGTTTTTT. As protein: CASSRAGGSTGELFF.